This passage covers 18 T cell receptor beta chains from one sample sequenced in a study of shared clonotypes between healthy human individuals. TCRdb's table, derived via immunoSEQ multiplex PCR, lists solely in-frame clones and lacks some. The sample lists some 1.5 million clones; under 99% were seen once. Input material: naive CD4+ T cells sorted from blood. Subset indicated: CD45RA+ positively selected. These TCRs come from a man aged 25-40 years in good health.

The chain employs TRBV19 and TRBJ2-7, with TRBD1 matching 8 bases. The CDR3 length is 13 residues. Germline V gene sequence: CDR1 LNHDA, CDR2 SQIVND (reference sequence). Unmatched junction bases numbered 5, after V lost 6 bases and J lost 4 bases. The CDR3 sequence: CASSRGTGYEQYF. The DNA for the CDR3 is TGTGCCAGTAGCCGAGGGACAGGTTACGAGCAGTACTTC.

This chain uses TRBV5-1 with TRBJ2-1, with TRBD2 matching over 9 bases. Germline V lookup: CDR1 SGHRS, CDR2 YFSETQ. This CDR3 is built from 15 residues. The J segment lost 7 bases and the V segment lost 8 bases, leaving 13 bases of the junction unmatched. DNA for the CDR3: TGCGCCAGTATCGAGGTAGCGGGAGTGGTAAATGAGCAGTTCTTC. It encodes CASIEVAGVVNEQFF.

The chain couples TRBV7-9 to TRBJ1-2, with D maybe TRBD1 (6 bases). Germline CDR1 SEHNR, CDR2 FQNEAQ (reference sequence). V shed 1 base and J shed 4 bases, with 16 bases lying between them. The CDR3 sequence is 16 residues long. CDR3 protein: CASSLGGAGALYGYTF. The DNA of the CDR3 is TGTGCCAGCAGCTTAGGAGGGGCAGGGGCCCTCTATGGCTACACCTTC.

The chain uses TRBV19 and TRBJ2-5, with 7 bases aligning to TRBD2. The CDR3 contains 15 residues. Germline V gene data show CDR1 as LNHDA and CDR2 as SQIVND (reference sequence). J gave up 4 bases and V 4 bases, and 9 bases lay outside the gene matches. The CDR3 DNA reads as TGTGCCAGTAGTACCAGACTAGCAGAAATAGAGACCCAGTACTTC. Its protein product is CASSTRLAEIETQYF.

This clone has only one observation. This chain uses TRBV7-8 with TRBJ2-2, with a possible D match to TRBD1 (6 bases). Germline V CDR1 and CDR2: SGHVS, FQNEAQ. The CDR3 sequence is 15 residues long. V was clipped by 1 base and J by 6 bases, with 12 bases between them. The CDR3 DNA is TGTGCCAGCAGCTTAGGTCTCAGGGGATCCGGGGAGCTGTTTTTT. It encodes CASSLGLRGSGELFF.

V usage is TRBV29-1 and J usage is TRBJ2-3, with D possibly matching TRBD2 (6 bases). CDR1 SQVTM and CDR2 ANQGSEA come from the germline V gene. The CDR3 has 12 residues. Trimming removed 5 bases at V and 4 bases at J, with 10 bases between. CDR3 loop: CSVLGGADTQYF. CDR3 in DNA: TGCAGCGTTCTGGGGGGTGCAGATACGCAGTATTTT.

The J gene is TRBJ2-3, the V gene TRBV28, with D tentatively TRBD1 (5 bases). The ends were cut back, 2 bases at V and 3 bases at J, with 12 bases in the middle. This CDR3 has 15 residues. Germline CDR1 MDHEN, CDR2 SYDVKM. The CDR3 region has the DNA TGTGCCAGCAGTTTAATAGGGGATAGTACAGATACGCAGTATTTT. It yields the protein CASSLIGDSTDTQYF.

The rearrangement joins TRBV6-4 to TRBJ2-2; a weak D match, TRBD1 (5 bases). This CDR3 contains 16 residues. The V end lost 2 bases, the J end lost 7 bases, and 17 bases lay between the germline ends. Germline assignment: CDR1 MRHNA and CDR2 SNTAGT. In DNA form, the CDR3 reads TGTGCCAGCAGTGACACACTCAGGTTTCAGGGCGGGGAGCTGTTTTTT. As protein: CASSDTLRFQGGELFF.

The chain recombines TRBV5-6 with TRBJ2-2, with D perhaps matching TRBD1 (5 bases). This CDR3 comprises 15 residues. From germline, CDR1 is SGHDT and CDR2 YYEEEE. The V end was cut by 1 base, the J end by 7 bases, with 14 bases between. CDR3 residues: CASSLSQGIIGELFF. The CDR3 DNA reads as TGTGCCAGCAGCTTGAGTCAGGGAATCATCGGGGAGCTGTTTTTT.

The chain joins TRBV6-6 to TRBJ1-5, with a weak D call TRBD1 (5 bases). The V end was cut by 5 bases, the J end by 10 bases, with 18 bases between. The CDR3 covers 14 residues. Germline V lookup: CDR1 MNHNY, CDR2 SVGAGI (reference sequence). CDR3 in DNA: TGTGCCAGCAGTAGAAAGGACGGGAGGGACCCCCAGCATTTT. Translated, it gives CASSRKDGRDPQHF.

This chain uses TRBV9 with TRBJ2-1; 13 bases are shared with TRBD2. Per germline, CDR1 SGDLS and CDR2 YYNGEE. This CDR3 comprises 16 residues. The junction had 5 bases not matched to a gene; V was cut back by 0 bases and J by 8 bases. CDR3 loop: CASSVGLAGGIDEQFF. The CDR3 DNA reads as TGTGCCAGCAGCGTAGGACTAGCGGGAGGTATAGATGAGCAGTTCTTC.

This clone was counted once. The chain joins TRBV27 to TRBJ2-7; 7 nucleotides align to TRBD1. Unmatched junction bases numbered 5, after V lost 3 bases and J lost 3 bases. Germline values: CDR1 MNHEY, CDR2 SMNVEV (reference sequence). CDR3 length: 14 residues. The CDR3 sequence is CASSFGTDYYEQYF. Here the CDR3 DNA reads TGTGCCAGCAGTTTCGGGACAGACTACTACGAGCAGTACTTC.

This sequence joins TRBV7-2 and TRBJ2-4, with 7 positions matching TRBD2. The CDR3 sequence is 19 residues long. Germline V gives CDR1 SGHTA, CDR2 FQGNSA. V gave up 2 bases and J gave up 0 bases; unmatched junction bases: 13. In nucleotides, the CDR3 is TGTGCCAGCAGCTTATCCGATCGGAGGCGGGAGCTAGCCAAAAACATTCAGTACTTC. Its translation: CASSLSDRRRELAKNIQYF.

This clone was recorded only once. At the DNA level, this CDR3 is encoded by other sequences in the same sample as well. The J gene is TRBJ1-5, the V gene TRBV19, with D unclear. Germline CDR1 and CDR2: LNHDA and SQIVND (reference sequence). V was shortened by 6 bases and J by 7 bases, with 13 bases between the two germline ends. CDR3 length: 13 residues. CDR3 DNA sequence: TGTGCCAGTAGCCCACGGGGAGGGCAGCCCCAGCATTTT. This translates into CASSPRGGQPQHF.

The CDR3 region has the DNA TGTGCCAGCAGCTTGCCTAGCGCGAACACCGGGGAGCTGTTTTTT. This gives the protein CASSLPSANTGELFF. The chain has TRBV5-4 and TRBJ2-2; D is perhaps TRBD2 (6 bases). Germline V gene sequence: CDR1 SGHNT, CDR2 YYREEE (reference sequence). V was trimmed by 1 base and J by 0 bases, leaving 7 bases between them. This CDR3 spans 15 amino acids.

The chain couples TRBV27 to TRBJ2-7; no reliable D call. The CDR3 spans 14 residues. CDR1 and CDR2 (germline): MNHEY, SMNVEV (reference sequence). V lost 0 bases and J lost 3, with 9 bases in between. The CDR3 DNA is TGTGCCAGCAGTTTATCGCCCCGTAACTACGAGCAGTACTTC. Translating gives CASSLSPRNYEQYF.

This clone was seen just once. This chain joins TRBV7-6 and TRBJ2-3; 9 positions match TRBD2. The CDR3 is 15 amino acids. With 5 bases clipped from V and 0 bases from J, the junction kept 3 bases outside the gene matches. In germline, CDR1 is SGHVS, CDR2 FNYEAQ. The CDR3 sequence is CASSITSGSTDTQYF. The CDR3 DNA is TGTGCCAGCAGCATCACTAGCGGGAGCACAGATACGCAGTATTTT.

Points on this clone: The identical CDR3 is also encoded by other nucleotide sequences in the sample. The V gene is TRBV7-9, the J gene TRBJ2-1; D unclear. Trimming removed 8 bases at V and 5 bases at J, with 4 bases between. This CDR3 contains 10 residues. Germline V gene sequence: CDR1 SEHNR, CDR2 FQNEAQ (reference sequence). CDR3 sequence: CASSNNEQFF. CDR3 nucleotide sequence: TGTGCCAGCTCAAACAATGAGCAGTTCTTC.